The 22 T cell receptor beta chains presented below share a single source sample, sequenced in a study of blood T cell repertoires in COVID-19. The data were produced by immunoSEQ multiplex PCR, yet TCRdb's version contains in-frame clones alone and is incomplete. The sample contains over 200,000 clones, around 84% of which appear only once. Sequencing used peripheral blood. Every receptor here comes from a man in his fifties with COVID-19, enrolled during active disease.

The CDR3 spells CASSRLAGTSETYEQYF. The CDR3 DNA is TGTGCCAGCAGCCGACTCGCCGGGACTAGCGAGACCTACGAGCAGTACTTC. The V and J genes are TRBV4-2 and TRBJ2-7; 10 bases line up with TRBD2. The trim removed 4 bases at V and 2 bases at J, leaving 11 bases unmatched. CDR1 LGHNA and CDR2 YNFKEQ come from the germline V gene. The length of the CDR3 is 17 residues.

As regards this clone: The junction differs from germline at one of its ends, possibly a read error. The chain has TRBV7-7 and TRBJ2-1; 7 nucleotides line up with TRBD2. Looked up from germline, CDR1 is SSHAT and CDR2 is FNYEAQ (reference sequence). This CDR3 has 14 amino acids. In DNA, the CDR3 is TGTGCTAGCAGCTCGGGACTACCCCCGGATGAGCAGTTCTTC. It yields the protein CASSSGLPPDEQFF.

The CDR3 DNA sequence: TGTGCCAGCTCCTTAGCCGAAGATAGGCACACCATATATTTT. This sequence encodes CASSLAEDRHTIYF. V and J are TRBV18 and TRBJ1-3; no clear D. Trimming took off 6 bases at V and 8 bases at J, with 17 bases between the two ends. Germline values: CDR1 KGHSH, CDR2 LQKENI. The CDR3 has 14 amino acids.

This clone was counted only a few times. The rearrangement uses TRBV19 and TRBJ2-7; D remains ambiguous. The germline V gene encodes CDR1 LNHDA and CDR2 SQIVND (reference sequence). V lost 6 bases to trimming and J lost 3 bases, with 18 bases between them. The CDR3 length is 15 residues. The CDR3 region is CASRHPITGHYEQYF. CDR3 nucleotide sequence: TGTGCCAGTAGGCATCCAATCACTGGGCACTACGAGCAGTACTTC.

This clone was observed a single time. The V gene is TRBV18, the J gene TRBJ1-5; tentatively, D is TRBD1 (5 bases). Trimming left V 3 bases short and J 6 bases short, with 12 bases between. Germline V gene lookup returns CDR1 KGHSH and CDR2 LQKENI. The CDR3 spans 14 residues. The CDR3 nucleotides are TGTGCCAGCTCACCTAACCAGGGCGGTCAGCCCCAGCATTTT. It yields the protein CASSPNQGGQPQHF.

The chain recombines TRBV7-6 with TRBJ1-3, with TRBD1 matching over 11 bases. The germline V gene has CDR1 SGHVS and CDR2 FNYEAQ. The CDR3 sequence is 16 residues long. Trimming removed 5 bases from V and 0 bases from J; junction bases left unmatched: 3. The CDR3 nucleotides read TGTGCCAGCAGCGGGACAGGGGGGAGCTCTGGAAACACCATATATTTT. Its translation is CASSGTGGSSGNTIYF.

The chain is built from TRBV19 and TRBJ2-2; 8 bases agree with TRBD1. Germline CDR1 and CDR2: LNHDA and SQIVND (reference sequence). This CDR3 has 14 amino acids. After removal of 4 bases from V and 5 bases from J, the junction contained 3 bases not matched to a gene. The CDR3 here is CASSTTGGTGELFF. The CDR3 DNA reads TGTGCCAGTAGTACCACAGGGGGGACCGGGGAGCTGTTTTTT.

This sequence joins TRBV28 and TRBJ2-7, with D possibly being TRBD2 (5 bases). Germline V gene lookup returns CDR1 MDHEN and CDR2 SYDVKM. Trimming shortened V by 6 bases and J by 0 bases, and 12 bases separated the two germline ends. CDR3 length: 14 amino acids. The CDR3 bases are TGTGCCAGCAGCCGGACGGGGAGCTCCTACGAGCAGTACTTC. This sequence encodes CASSRTGSSYEQYF.

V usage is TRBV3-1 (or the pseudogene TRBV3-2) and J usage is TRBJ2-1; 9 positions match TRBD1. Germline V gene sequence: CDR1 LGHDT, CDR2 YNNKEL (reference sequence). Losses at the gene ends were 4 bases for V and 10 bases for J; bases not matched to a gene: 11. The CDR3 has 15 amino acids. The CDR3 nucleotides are TGTGCCAGCAGCCCCCCGGGACAGGGTTCCGGCGAGCAGTTCTTC. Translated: CASSPPGQGSGEQFF.

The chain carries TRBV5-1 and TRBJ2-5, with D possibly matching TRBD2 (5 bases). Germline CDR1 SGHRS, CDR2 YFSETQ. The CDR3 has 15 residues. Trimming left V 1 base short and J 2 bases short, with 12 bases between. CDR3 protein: CASSLSLASQETQYF. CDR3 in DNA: TGCGCCAGCAGCTTGAGTCTAGCAAGTCAAGAGACCCAGTACTTC. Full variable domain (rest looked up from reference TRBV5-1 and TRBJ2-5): KAGVTQTPRYLIKTRGQQVTLSCSPISGHRSVSWYQQTPGQGLQFLFEYFSETQRNKGNFPGRFSGRQFSNSRSEMNVSTLELGDSALYLCASSLSLASQETQYFGPGTRLLVL.

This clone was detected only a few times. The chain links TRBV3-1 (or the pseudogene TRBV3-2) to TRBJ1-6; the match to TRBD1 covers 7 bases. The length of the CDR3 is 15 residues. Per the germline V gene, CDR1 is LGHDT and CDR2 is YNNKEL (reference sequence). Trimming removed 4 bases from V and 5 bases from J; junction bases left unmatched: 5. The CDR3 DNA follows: TGTGCCAGCAGCCTCGGGACAGAGAATAATTCACCCCTCCACTTT. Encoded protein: CASSLGTENNSPLHF.

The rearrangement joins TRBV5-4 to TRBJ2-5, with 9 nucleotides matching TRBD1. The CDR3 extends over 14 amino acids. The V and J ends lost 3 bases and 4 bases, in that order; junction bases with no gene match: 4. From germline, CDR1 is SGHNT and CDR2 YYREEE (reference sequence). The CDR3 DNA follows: TGTGCCAGCAGCTCCAGGACAGGGGTAGAGACCCAGTACTTC. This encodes CASSSRTGVETQYF.

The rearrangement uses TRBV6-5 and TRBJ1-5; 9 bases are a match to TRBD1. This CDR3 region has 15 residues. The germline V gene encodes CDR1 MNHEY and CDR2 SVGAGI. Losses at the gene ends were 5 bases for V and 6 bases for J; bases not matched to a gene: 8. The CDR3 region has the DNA TGTGCCAGCAGTACGAACAGGGGGCTCGGTCAGCCCCAGCATTTT. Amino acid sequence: CASSTNRGLGQPQHF.

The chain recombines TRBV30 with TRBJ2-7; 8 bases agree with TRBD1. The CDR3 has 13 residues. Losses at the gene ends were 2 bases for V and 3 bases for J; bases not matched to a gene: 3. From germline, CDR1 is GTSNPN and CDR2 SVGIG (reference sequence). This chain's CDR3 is CAWSLGQGYEQYF. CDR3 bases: TGTGCCTGGAGTTTAGGACAGGGCTACGAGCAGTACTTC.

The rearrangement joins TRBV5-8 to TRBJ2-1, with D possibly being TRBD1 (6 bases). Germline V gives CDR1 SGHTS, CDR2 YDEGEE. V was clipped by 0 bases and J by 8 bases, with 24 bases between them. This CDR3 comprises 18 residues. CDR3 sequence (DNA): TGTGCCAGCAGCTTGGGGCGGTGGGACACAGGTGGTGGCCATGAGCAGTTCTTC. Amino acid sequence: CASSLGRWDTGGGHEQFF.

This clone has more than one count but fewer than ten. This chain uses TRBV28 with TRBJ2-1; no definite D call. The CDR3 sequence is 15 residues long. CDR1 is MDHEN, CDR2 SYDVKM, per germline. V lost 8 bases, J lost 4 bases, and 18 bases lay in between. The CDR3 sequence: CASCPPGFDYNEQFF. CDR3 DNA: TGTGCCAGCTGCCCGCCCGGGTTTGATTACAATGAGCAGTTCTTC.

This CDR3 reads CASSTMSSGANVLTF. In DNA, the CDR3 is TGTGCCAGCAGCACGATGAGCTCTGGGGCCAACGTCCTGACTTTC. This chain connects TRBV7-2 to TRBJ2-6; no definite D call. Trimming took off 5 bases at V and 0 bases at J, with 8 bases between the two ends. The CDR3 totals 15 residues. Germline CDR1 reads SGHTA; CDR2 reads FQGNSA.

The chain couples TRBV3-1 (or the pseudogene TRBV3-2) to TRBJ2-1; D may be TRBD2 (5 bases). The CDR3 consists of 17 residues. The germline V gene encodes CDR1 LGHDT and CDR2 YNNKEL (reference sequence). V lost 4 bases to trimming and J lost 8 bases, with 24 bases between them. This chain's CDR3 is CASSRELEGSFWDEQFF. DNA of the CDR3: TGTGCCAGCAGCCGGGAGCTAGAGGGAAGTTTTTGGGATGAGCAGTTCTTC.

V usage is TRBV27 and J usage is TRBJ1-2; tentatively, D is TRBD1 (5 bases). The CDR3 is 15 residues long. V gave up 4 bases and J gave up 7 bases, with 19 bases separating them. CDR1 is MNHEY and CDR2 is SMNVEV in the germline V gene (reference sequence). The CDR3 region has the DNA TGTGCCAGCAGTTCTTTTCTTCGGGGGAGAGGTGGCTACACCTTC. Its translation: CASSSFLRGRGGYTF.

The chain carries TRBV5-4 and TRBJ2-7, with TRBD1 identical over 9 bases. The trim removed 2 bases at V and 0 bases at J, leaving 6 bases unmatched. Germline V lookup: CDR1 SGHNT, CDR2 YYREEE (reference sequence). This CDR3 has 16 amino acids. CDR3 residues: CASSLEGTGNSYEQYF. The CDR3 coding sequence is TGTGCCAGCAGCTTAGAGGGGACAGGGAACTCCTACGAGCAGTACTTC.

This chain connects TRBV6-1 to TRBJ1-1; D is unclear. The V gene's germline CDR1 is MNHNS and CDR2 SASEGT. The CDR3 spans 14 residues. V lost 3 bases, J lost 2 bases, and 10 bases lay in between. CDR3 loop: CASSDRGSNTEAFF. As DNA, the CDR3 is TGTGCCAGCAGTGATCGGGGAAGCAACACTGAAGCTTTCTTT.

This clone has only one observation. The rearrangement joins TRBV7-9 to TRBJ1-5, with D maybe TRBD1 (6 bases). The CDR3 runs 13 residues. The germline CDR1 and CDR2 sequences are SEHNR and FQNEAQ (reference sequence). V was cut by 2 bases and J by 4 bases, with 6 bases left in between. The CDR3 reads CASSLTGNQPQHF. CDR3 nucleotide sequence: TGTGCCAGCAGCTTAACAGGGAATCAGCCCCAGCATTTT. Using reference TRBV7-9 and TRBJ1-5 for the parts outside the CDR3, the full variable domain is DTGVSQNPRHKITKRGQNVTFRCDPISEHNRLYWYRQTLGQGPEFLTYFQNEAQLEKSRLLSDRFSAERPKGSFSTLEIQRTEQGDSAMYLCASSLTGNQPQHFGDGTRLSIL.